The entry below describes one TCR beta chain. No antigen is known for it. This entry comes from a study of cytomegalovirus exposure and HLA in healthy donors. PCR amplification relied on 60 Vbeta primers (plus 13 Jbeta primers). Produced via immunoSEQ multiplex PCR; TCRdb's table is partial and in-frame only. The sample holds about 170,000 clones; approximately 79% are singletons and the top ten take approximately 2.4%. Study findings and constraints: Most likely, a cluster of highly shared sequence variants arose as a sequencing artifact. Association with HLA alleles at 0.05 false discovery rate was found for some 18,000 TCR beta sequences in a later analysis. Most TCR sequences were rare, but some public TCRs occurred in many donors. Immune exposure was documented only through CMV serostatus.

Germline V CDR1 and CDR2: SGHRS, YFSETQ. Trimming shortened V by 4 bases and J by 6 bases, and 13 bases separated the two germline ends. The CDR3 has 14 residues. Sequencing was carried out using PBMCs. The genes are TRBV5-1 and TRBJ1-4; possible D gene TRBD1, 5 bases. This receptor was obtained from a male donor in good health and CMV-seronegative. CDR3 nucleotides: TGCGCCAGCAGCCTGGGAGGGGAGGATGAAAAACTGTTTTTT. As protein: CASSLGGEDEKLFF.